Described below is a single TCR beta chain sequence and its context. The data originate from a study of blood T cell repertoires in COVID-19. Across the whole study: The study drew acute and convalescent COVID-19 samples from the United States, Italy and Spain. From T cells, B-cell-depleted T cells, or PBMCs came the material, which was cDNA or gDNA.

The CDR3 loop spans 16 amino acids. V dropped 0 bases and J dropped 5; count of bases not matched to a gene: 4. CDR1 and CDR2 from the germline V gene are SGHRS and YFSETQ. Per the study methods: The assay estimated nucleated cells by amplifying reference gene primers. This table comes from immunoSEQ multiplex PCR, and its TCRdb copy is limited to in-frame clones, with some not included. That table gives V, J and clone size, and the DNA gave D and trimming. Here the sample spans some 270,000 clones, around 89% being singletons. The material sequenced was peripheral blood. The J gene is TRBJ2-5, the V gene TRBV5-1; 13 bases map to TRBD2. The receptor was isolated from a young man with acute or convalescent COVID-19. CDR3 sequence: CASSLGGLAGVETQYF. The CDR3 region has the DNA TGCGCCAGCAGCTTGGGAGGACTAGCGGGGGTTGAGACCCAGTACTTC.